This is a list of T cell receptor beta chains from one sample in a study of cytomegalovirus exposure and HLA in healthy donors. The protocol was immunoSEQ multiplex PCR, while the TCRdb copy is restricted to in-frame clones and leaves out a portion. The sample has about 83,000 clones; roughly four fifths are singletons. Sequenced material: PBMCs. The receptors originated from a woman aged 25-40 years in good health and CMV-seronegative. Both conserved end residues are part of each CDR3. D genes are given only for firm matches. Expanded clones are given a class, and other clones once, few, many or no size at all.

TRBJ2-1 TRBV15 TRBD1 . CATSRGDSSIYNEQFF TGTGCCACCAGCAGGGGGGACAGCTCGATCTACAATGAGCAGTTCTTC
TRBJ2-5 TRBV10-3 TRBD1 . CAISEPTGGTETQYF TGTGCCATCAGTGAGCCGACAGGGGGTACGGAGACCCAGTACTTC
TRBJ1-2 TRBV5-1 TRBD1 . CASSLQDRGFYGYTF TGCGCCAGCAGCTTGCAGGACAGGGGGTTCTATGGCTACACCTTC
TRBJ2-7 TRBV6-6 TRBD2 . CASSLAGVGEQYF TGTGCCAGCAGCTTAGCGGGAGTAGGTGAGCAGTACTTC
TRBJ1-3 TRBV7-2 . few CASSPGQGTSSGNTIYF TGTGCCAGCAGCCCAGGGCAGGGGACGAGCTCTGGAAACACCATATATTTT
TRBJ2-7 TRBV11-2 . . CASSSPQAGREQYF TGTGCCAGCAGCTCCCCCCAGGCGGGGCGCGAGCAGTACTTC
TRBJ2-5 TRBV27 TRBD1 . CASSLRRTGEGETQYF TGTGCCAGCAGTTTACGAAGGACAGGAGAGGGAGAGACCCAGTACTTC
TRBJ2-5 TRBV19 TRBD2 few CASSTSGSGETQYF TGTGCCAGTAGTACTAGCGGGAGCGGGGAGACCCAGTACTTC
TRBJ1-1 TRBV6-5 . . CASSYSVWFRGTEAFF TGTGCCAGCAGTTACTCGGTTTGGTTCAGGGGCACTGAAGCTTTCTTT
TRBJ1-2 TRBV18 . . CASSPPWHLRGGYTF TGTGCCAGCTCACCACCGTGGCACCTCCGGGGTGGCTACACCTTC
TRBJ2-7 TRBV28 . . CASSLRRDYEQYF TGTGCCAGCAGTTTGCGGCGGGACTACGAGCAGTACTTC
TRBJ2-1 TRBV10-3 TRBD2 . CAISDPPGLAGLSSYNEQFF TGTGCCATCAGTGACCCCCCGGGACTAGCGGGACTTAGCTCCTACAATGAGCAGTTCTTC
TRBJ2-2 TRBV19 TRBD2 . CASTPGGPVGELFF TGTGCCAGTACCCCGGGAGGGCCGGTCGGGGAGCTGTTTTTT
TRBJ2-2 TRBV10-1 TRBD2 . CASSSASGGNTGELFF TGCGCCAGCAGCAGCGCTAGCGGGGGGAACACCGGGGAGCTGTTTTTT
TRBJ1-2 TRBV28 TRBD1 . CASSSPGQSRYGYTF TGTGCCAGCAGTTCCCCGGGACAGTCAAGATATGGCTACACCTTC
TRBJ1-3 TRBV9 . . CASSVSTGGLRNSGNTIYF TGTGCCAGCAGCGTGTCGACGGGCGGGCTGCGGAACTCTGGAAACACCATATATTTT
TRBJ2-2 TRBV19 TRBD2 . CASSRGGVFTGELFF TGTGCCAGTAGTAGGGGAGGGGTTTTCACCGGGGAGCTGTTTTTT
TRBJ1-1 TRBV25-1 . . CASSAGWVGTEAFF TGTGCCAGCAGCGCAGGGTGGGTTGGGACTGAAGCTTTCTTT
TRBJ1-4 TRBV25-1 . . CASSEPGDLEKLFF TGTGCCAGCAGTGAACCAGGGGATTTGGAAAAACTGTTTTTT
TRBJ1-1 TRBV29-1 . . CSVEAGVGTEAFF TGCAGCGTTGAAGCCGGGGTGGGGACTGAAGCTTTCTTT
TRBJ2-7 TRBV27 TRBD2 . CASSHLGLAGVFSSYEQYF TGTGCCAGCAGTCACCTAGGACTAGCGGGAGTTTTCAGCTCCTACGAGCAGTACTTC
TRBJ2-3 TRBV5-1 TRBD1 . CASSLDPGQPSDTQYF TGCGCCAGCAGCTTGGATCCGGGACAGCCTTCAGATACGCAGTATTTT
TRBJ2-1 TRBV27 TRBD2 once CASRAGTSGYNEQFF TGTGCCAGCAGAGCAGGGACTAGCGGGTACAATGAGCAGTTCTTC
TRBJ1-4 TRBV28 . . CASSSTQEKLFF TGTGCCAGCAGCTCGACACAGGAAAAACTGTTTTTT
TRBJ2-7 TRBV29-1 TRBD2 . CSVVGLAGDGEQYF TGCAGCGTTGTGGGCCTAGCGGGAGACGGGGAGCAGTACTTC
TRBJ2-1 TRBV18 . once CASSPLSPGSYNEQFF TGTGCCAGCTCACCCCTCTCGCCGGGGTCCTACAATGAGCAGTTCTTC
TRBJ1-1 TRBV6-4 TRBD1 . CASSDLFRDRGVSTEAFF TGTGCCAGCAGTGATTTGTTCCGGGACAGGGGTGTAAGCACTGAAGCTTTCTTT
TRBJ2-3 TRBV6-1 . . CASSEAISGTDTQYF TGTGCCAGCAGTGAAGCGATTAGCGGCACAGATACGCAGTATTTT
TRBJ1-1 TRBV5-1 . . CASTQGYVNTEAFF TGCGCCAGCACCCAGGGGTACGTAAACACTGAAGCTTTCTTT
TRBJ2-7 TRBV30 . . CAWGSGTGRYF .
TRBJ2-2 TRBV6-5 . . CASRDTPSTGELFF TGTGCCAGCCGGGACACCCCATCCACCGGGGAGCTGTTTTTT
TRBJ2-7 TRBV28 . . CASSSPTSSEQYF TGTGCCAGCAGTTCGCCGACTAGTTCCGAGCAGTACTTC
TRBJ1-1 TRBV7-2 . . CASSLDPYNTEAFF TGTGCCAGCAGCTTAGATCCGTATAACACTGAAGCTTTCTTT
TRBJ1-2 TRBV6-1 TRBD1 . CASSEGQGGRGYTF TGTGCCAGCAGTGAAGGACAGGGTGGTAGGGGCTACACCTTC
TRBJ2-6 TRBV28 . . CAIADSPNSGANVLTF TGTGCCATCGCGGACAGTCCAAACTCTGGGGCCAACGTCCTGACTTTC
TRBJ1-2 TRBV28 TRBD1 . CAAGGQGAEGYGYTF TGTGCCGCGGGGGGACAGGGGGCGGAGGGCTATGGCTACACCTTC
TRBJ1-2 TRBV5-5 . . CASSLASTWGSHNYGYTF TGTGCCAGCAGCTTGGCCTCTACGTGGGGCAGTCATAACTATGGCTACACCTTC
TRBJ2-2 TRBV5-1 TRBD1 . CASSPRGQGAGELFF TGCGCCAGCAGCCCCCGAGGACAGGGGGCCGGGGAGCTGTTTTTT
TRBJ2-1 TRBV27 TRBD2 . CASSSFPSGRGGEQFF TGTGCCAGCAGTTCGTTTCCGAGCGGGAGGGGTGGTGAGCAGTTCTTC
TRBJ1-2 TRBV6-1 . . CASSEARYSLNYGYTF TGTGCCAGCAGTGAAGCGCGATACAGTCTTAACTATGGCTACACCTTC
TRBJ2-1 TRBV4-2 TRBD2 . CASSQWVAGDNEQFF TGTGCCAGCAGCCAATGGGTAGCGGGGGACAATGAGCAGTTCTTC
TRBJ1-1 TRBV6-1 TRBD1 few CASSPGTGGVGAFF TGTGCCAGCAGCCCTGGGACAGGGGGTGTGGGAGCTTTCTTT
TRBJ2-5 TRBV5-5 TRBD1 . CAGSYTGTGGETQYF TGTGCCGGATCTTACACCGGGACAGGGGGAGAGACCCAGTACTTC
TRBJ2-7 TRBV5-1 . . CASSLAASSYEQYF TGCGCCAGCAGCTTAGCGGCGAGCTCCTACGAGCAGTACTTC
TRBJ2-4 TRBV29-1 TRBD2 . CSAGTSKNIQYF TGCAGCGCTGGGACTAGTAAGAACATTCAGTACTTC
TRBJ2-4 TRBV28 . . CASSFHGDIQYF TGTGCCAGCAGTTTTCACGGGGACATTCAGTACTTC
TRBJ2-7 TRBV4-1 TRBD2 . CASSPLAGGEQYF TGCGCCAGCAGCCCCTTAGCGGGAGGCGAGCAGTACTTC
TRBJ1-1 TRBV28 . . CASSFILGEGAEAFF TGTGCCAGCAGTTTCATATTAGGGGAAGGCGCTGAAGCTTTCTTT
TRBJ2-2 TRBV7-2 TRBD2 few CASSPLFGSGRVGTGELFF TGTGCCAGCAGCCCCCTTTTTGGTAGCGGGAGGGTGGGCACCGGGGAGCTGTTTTTT